What follows are 16 T cell receptor beta chains derived from one specimen sequenced in a study of identical twins (TCRdb year 2016). Libraries were prepared through 5' RACE. Instrument on record: Illumina HiSeq 2000. TCRdb took the public reads, trimmed them with fastp at Q25, ran MiXCR for clone calling and kept in-frame beta chains. A single entry per CDR3 protein holds the most common genes and DNA from its merged rows. Within this sample are 400,000 to 550,000 distinct CDR3 sequences, with roughly 26% of them counted one time only. The top ten clones comprise roughly 3% of the sample. These data also featured in a second study, about T cells expressing NK-cell markers.

Specimen: CD4+ T cells sorted from blood. The receptors come from a woman aged 18-30 years in good health.

The chain uses TRBV28 and TRBJ1-4; 7 positions match TRBD1. This CDR3 contains 17 residues. Trimming took 3 bases from V and 0 from J; bases not matched to a gene: 7. The germline CDR1 and CDR2 sequences are MDHEN and SYDVKM. CDR3 coding DNA: TGTGCCAGCAGTTTGATGGGACAGCGCGCAACTAATGAAAAACTGTTTTTT. It encodes CASSLMGQRATNEKLFF.

This chain uses TRBV20-1 with TRBJ2-2, with TRBD2 matching over 11 bases. The germline gives CDR1 DFQATT, CDR2 SNEGSKA (reference sequence). Trimming at V came to 6 bases and at J to 5 bases, leaving 5 bases not matched to a gene. The CDR3 has 14 residues. CDR3 amino acids: CSAYLAGGTGELFF. The DNA for the CDR3 is TGCAGTGCGTACCTAGCGGGGGGAACCGGGGAGCTGTTTTTT.

There are a few counts of this clonotype. The chain employs TRBV11-2 and TRBJ2-1; TRBD2 matches at 7 bases. The germline V gene encodes CDR1 SGHAT and CDR2 FQNNGV. The CDR3 is made up of 18 amino acids. After removal of 3 bases from V and 10 bases from J, the junction contained 21 bases not matched to a gene. CDR3 sequence reads: CASSFPKGGRGHQDEQFF. CDR3 sequence (DNA): TGTGCCAGCAGCTTTCCCAAGGGCGGGAGAGGACACCAGGACGAGCAGTTCTTC.

This clonotype was seen only a few times. The rearrangement joins TRBV19 to TRBJ2-1; D unclear. In germline, CDR1 is LNHDA, CDR2 SQIVND (reference sequence). V lost 9 bases and J 7 bases, leaving 19 bases between the germline ends. There are 14 residues in the CDR3. The CDR3 protein is CASQPGVLRNEQFF. In DNA form, the CDR3 reads TGTGCCAGCCAACCGGGCGTCCTAAGGAATGAGCAGTTCTTC.

This clonotype was recorded a few times. This sequence joins TRBV27 and TRBJ2-7, with 7 nucleotides matching TRBD2. Trimming removed 1 base from V and 2 bases from J; junction bases left unmatched: 5. Germline V gene sequence: CDR1 MNHEY, CDR2 SMNVEV (reference sequence). The length of the CDR3 is 15 residues. The DNA of the CDR3 is TGTGCCAGCAGTTTATTGGGGGGGAGGACCTACGAGCAGTACTTC. It specifies CASSLLGGRTYEQYF.

The CDR3 bases are TGTGCCAGCAGCCAGGGACCCCGGCAAGGCGCTTACGAGCAGTACTTC. Translating gives CASSQGPRQGAYEQYF. V and J are TRBV3-1 and TRBJ2-7; D possibly uses TRBD1 or TRBD2 (5 bases each). Trimming removed 3 bases from V and 4 bases from J, with 19 bases in between. The CDR3 covers 16 residues. The germline gives CDR1 LGHDT, CDR2 YNNKEL (reference sequence).

This clonotype came up a few times. The gene calls are TRBV7-9 and TRBJ1-6, with D hard to call. Germline CDR1 SEHNR, CDR2 FQNEAQ (reference sequence). The CDR3 is 13 residues long. Trimming cost V 6 bases and J 5 bases, with 8 bases left between them. The DNA of the CDR3 is TGTGCCAGCAGGCAACTAGATAATTCACCCCTCCACTTT. This translates into CASRQLDNSPLHF.

This clonotype was picked up a small number of times. The V call is TRBV5-6, the J call TRBJ1-1; a weak D match, TRBD1 (6 bases). This CDR3 has 15 residues. Trimming pared 2 bases from V and 1 base from J, leaving 12 bases between. Germline V CDR1 and CDR2: SGHDT, YYEEEE. The DNA of the CDR3 is TGTGCCAGCAGCTTATACGGACAGTCGAACACTGAAGCTTTCTTT. Translating gives CASSLYGQSNTEAFF.

The J gene is TRBJ1-1, the V gene TRBV6-1; D gene unclear. The ends were cut back, 6 bases at V and 2 bases at J, with 10 bases in the middle. CDR1 is MNHNS and CDR2 is SASEGT in the germline V gene. The CDR3 is 13 residues long. For the CDR3, the DNA is TGTGCCAGCAGGGAGAGGGAAAACACTGAAGCTTTCTTT. Its protein is CASRERENTEAFF.

V gene TRBV20-1 combines with J gene TRBJ2-1; D not resolved. Germline assignment: CDR1 DFQATT and CDR2 SNEGSKA (reference sequence). V shed 6 bases and J shed 7 bases, with 7 bases lying between them. The CDR3 consists of 10 residues. As DNA, the CDR3 is TGCAGTGCCCAGGTTAATGAGCAGTTCTTC. Its translation is CSAQVNEQFF.

The chain is built from TRBV20-1 and TRBJ2-5; 7 bases agree with TRBD2. V gave up 7 bases and J gave up 4 bases; unmatched junction bases: 6. The CDR3 length is 12 residues. Germline V CDR1 and CDR2: DFQATT, SNEGSKA (reference sequence). CDR3 DNA: TGCAGTGGACGGGAGGTTGGAGAGACCCAGTACTTC. Its translation is CSGREVGETQYF.

The table lists this clonotype with a count of one. V gene TRBV27 combines with J gene TRBJ2-7, with TRBD1 as a possible D gene (5 bases). V lost 5 bases, J lost 2 bases, and 19 bases lay in between. The CDR3 totals 16 residues. Germline V gene sequence: CDR1 MNHEY, CDR2 SMNVEV (reference sequence). The CDR3 DNA is TGTGCCAGCAGTCCCCACACACCGGACAAAACCTACGAGCAGTACTTC. It translates to CASSPHTPDKTYEQYF.

The V gene is TRBV20-1, the J gene TRBJ2-1; TRBD1 aligns across 10 bases. Germline values: CDR1 DFQATT, CDR2 SNEGSKA (reference sequence). This CDR3 has 15 amino acids. V lost 1 base, J lost 3 bases, and 3 bases stayed unmatched. This chain's CDR3 is CSARGRTGGYNEQFF. The CDR3 DNA sequence: TGCAGTGCTAGAGGCAGGACAGGGGGCTACAATGAGCAGTTCTTC.

This chain links TRBV6-2 or TRBV6-3 with TRBJ1-5, with a tentative D call TRBD1 (6 bases). This CDR3 contains 15 residues. CDR1 is MNHEY, CDR2 SVGEGT, per germline. The V end was cut by 8 bases, the J end by 2 bases, with 16 bases between. Here the CDR3 reads CASRPGGGGNQPQHF. The DNA of the CDR3 is TGTGCCAGCCGTCCTGGGGGGGGCGGCAATCAGCCCCAGCATTTT.

This rearrangement joins TRBV24-1 to TRBJ2-3, with a weak D call TRBD2 (5 bases). The CDR3 consists of 12 residues. The germline V gene has CDR1 KGHDR and CDR2 SFDVKD. V was shortened by 2 bases and J by 11 bases, with 10 bases between the two germline ends. The CDR3 is CATSDSASGQYF. The CDR3 nucleotides read TGTGCCACCAGTGATTCGGCCAGCGGGCAGTATTTT.

The genes are TRBV5-5 and TRBJ2-7, with 10 bases fitting TRBD1. The germline gives CDR1 SGHKS, CDR2 YYEKEE (reference sequence). The CDR3 consists of 16 residues. The ends lost 1 base at V and 3 bases at J; junction bases unmatched: 7. The CDR3 protein is CASSLQFRTGGYEQYF. As DNA, the CDR3 is TGTGCCAGCAGCTTGCAATTTCGGACAGGGGGCTACGAGCAGTACTTC.